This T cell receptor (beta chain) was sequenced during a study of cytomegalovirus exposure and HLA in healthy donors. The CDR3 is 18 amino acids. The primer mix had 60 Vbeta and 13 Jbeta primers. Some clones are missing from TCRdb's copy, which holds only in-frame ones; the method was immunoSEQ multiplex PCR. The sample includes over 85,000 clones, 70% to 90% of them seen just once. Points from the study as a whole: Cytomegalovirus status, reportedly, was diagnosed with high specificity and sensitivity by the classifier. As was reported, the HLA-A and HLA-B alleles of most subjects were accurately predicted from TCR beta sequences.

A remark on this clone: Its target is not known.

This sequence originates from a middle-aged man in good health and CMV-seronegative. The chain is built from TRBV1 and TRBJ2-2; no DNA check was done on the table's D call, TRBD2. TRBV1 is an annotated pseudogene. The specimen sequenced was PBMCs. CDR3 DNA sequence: TGCACCAGCAGCCACGCCGGCGGGCCGTGGACCGACACCGGGGAGCTGTTTTTT. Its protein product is CTSSHAGGPWTDTGELFF.